The 12 T cell receptor beta chains reported below all come from one sample, sequenced in a study of blood T cell repertoires in COVID-19. Profiling relied on immunoSEQ multiplex PCR, and the TCRdb table lists in-frame clones only, not all of them. This sample has 250,000 to 350,000 clones, with approximately 80% found just once. Sequences were obtained from peripheral blood. The origin of the receptors is a woman between 45 and 60 years old with active or convalescent COVID-19.

A remark on this clone: Other DNA sequences in the sample encode the same CDR3. V usage is TRBV5-1 and J usage is TRBJ2-7; no clear D gene. V was clipped by 0 bases and J by 1 base, with 5 bases between them. Germline-derived CDR1 and CDR2 are SGHRS and YFSETQ. The CDR3 covers 13 residues. The CDR3 loop reads CASSLAVSYEQYF. CDR3 DNA sequence: TGCGCCAGCAGCTTGGCCGTGTCCTACGAGCAGTACTTC.

This clone was seen only once. The J gene is TRBJ2-3, the V gene TRBV11-2; TRBD2 agrees at 7 bases. The ends lost 1 base at V and 2 bases at J; junction bases unmatched: 9. The CDR3 has 17 amino acids. Per germline, CDR1 SGHAT and CDR2 FQNNGV. CDR3 amino acids: CASSLGPRGRATDTQYF. CDR3 in DNA: TGTGCCAGCAGCTTAGGTCCTCGCGGGAGAGCCACAGATACGCAGTATTTT.

The chain combines TRBV28 with TRBJ2-3; no definite D call. This CDR3 is 15 amino acids long. In germline, CDR1 is MDHEN, CDR2 SYDVKM. Trimming pared 3 bases from V and 0 bases from J, leaving 10 bases between. Here the CDR3 reads CASSLAQPSTDTQYF. CDR3 nucleotide sequence: TGTGCCAGCAGTTTGGCACAGCCTAGCACAGATACGCAGTATTTT.

The J gene is TRBJ1-2, the V gene TRBV3-1 (or the pseudogene TRBV3-2); D gene unclear. The CDR3 has 14 amino acids. Trimming took 2 bases from V and 4 from J, leaving 11 bases between them. Looked up from germline, CDR1 is LGHDT and CDR2 is YNNKEL (reference sequence). CDR3 in DNA: TGTGCCAGCAGCCAAAACTCCGGACTCTATGGCTACACCTTC. Protein sequence: CASSQNSGLYGYTF.

The rearrangement links TRBV4-2 to TRBJ2-1; 8 bases are a match to TRBD2. Losses at the gene ends were 1 base for V and 7 bases for J; bases not matched to a gene: 12. Germline CDR1 LGHNA, CDR2 YNFKEQ. The CDR3 contains 17 residues. This chain's CDR3 is CASSQGEVREEVNEQFF. The DNA for the CDR3 is TGTGCCAGCAGCCAAGGAGAGGTGCGGGAGGAGGTTAATGAGCAGTTCTTC.

J is TRBJ2-2 and V is TRBV3-1 (or the pseudogene TRBV3-2), with D unclear. Germline V gives CDR1 LGHDT, CDR2 YNNKEL (reference sequence). V was clipped by 5 bases and J by 4 bases, with 8 bases between them. CDR3 size: 13 residues. CDR3 sequence reads: CASSRQSTGELFF. The CDR3 nucleotides are TGTGCCAGCAGCAGACAAAGCACCGGGGAGCTGTTTTTT.

DNA for the CDR3: TGTGCCAGCAGCTCGGACAGGGGAGTGAAAGGCTACACCTTC. Protein product: CASSSDRGVKGYTF. V gene TRBV5-4 combines with J gene TRBJ1-2, with TRBD1 identical over 9 bases. The CDR3 runs 14 residues. Germline V gives CDR1 SGHNT, CDR2 YYREEE (reference sequence). V trimming: 3 bases; J trimming: 8 bases; junction bases outside the gene matches: 8.

The rearrangement uses TRBV7-3 and TRBJ2-3; no clear D. V dropped 2 bases and J dropped 4 bases, with 7 bases sitting between them. Germline V lookup: CDR1 SGHTA, CDR2 FQGTGA. The CDR3 spans 13 residues. The CDR3 loop is CASSLSVPDTQYF. Here the CDR3 DNA reads TGTGCCAGCAGCTTATCCGTTCCAGATACGCAGTATTTT.

This clone has only a few counts. The CDR3 nucleotides are TGTGCCAGCAGCTTAGAGGGACAACCAAATTCACCCCTCCACTTT. As protein: CASSLEGQPNSPLHF. The chain carries TRBV11-2 and TRBJ1-6; possibly TRBD1 for D (6 bases). The germline gives CDR1 SGHAT, CDR2 FQNNGV. Trimming left V 0 bases short and J 7 bases short, with 10 bases between. This CDR3 region has 15 residues.

This clone was counted a single time. The chain has TRBV28 and TRBJ1-2, with no clear D. V was trimmed by 8 bases and J by 4 bases, leaving 14 bases between them. CDR1 is MDHEN and CDR2 is SYDVKM in the germline V gene. CDR3 length: 13 amino acids. In DNA, the CDR3 is TGTGCCAGCGCTCGGGATTTTGGCTATGGCTACACCTTC. This translates into CASARDFGYGYTF.

In the case of this clone: This specimen includes other DNA sequences encoding the same CDR3. The chain couples TRBV6-1 to TRBJ2-1, with D possibly matching TRBD2 (6 bases). CDR1 is MNHNS and CDR2 is SASEGT in the germline V gene. This CDR3 region has 16 residues. The V end was cut by 4 bases, the J end by 2 bases, with 15 bases between. The CDR3 spells CASSGWGTEPYNEQFF. The CDR3 DNA follows: TGTGCCAGCAGTGGATGGGGGACTGAGCCCTACAATGAGCAGTTCTTC.

This chain links TRBV29-1 with TRBJ2-7; the D gene is possibly TRBD1 (6 bases). The CDR3 consists of 13 residues. Germline V gives CDR1 SQVTM, CDR2 ANQGSEA. The V and J ends lost 4 bases and 2 bases respectively, with 12 bases between them. The CDR3 loop is CSVGQGIPYEQYF. The CDR3 DNA reads as TGCAGCGTTGGGCAGGGGATTCCCTACGAGCAGTACTTC.